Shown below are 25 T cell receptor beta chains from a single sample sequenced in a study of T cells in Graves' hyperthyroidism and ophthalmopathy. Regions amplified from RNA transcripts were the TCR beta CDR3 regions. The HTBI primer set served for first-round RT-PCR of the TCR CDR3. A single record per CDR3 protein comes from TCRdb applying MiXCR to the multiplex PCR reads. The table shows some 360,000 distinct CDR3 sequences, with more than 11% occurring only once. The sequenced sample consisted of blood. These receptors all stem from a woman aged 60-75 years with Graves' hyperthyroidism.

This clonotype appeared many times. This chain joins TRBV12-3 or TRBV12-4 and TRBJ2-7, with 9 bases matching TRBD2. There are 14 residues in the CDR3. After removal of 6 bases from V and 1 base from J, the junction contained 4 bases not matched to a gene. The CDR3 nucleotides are TGTGCCAGCAGGACTAGCGGAGCTTCCTACGAGCAGTACTTC. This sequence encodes CASRTSGASYEQYF.

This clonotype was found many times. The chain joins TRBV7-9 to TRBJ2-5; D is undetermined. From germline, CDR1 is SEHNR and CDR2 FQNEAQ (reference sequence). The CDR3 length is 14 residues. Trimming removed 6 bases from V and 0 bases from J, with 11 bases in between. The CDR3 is CASRPVLYQETQYF. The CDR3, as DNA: TGTGCCAGCAGACCCGTCTTATACCAAGAGACCCAGTACTTC.

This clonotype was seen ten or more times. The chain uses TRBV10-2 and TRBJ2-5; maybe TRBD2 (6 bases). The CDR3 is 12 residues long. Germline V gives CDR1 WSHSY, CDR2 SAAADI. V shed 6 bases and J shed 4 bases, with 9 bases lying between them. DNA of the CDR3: TGCGCCAGCAGCACGGGGGTAGAGACCCAGTACTTC. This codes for CASSTGVETQYF.

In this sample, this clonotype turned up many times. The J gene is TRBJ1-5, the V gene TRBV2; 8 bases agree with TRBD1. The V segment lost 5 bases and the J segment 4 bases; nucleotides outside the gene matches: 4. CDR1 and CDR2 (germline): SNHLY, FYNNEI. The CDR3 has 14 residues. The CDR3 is CASSSGTGNQPQHF. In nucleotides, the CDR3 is TGTGCCAGCAGTAGCGGGACAGGAAATCAGCCCCAGCATTTT.

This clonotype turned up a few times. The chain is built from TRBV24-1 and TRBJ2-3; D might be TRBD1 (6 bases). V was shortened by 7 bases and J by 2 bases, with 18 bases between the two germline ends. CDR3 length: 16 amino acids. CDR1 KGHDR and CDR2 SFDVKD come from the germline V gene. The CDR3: CATSRRLSGATDTQYF. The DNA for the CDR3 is TGTGCCACCAGCAGACGCCTTTCAGGGGCCACAGATACGCAGTATTTT.

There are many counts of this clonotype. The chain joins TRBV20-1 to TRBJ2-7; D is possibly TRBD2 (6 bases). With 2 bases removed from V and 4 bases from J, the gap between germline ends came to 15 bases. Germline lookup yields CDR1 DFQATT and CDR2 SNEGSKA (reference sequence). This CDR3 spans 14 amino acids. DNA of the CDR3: TGCAGTGCTAGACAAGACACGGGAGAATACGAGCAGTACTTC. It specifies CSARQDTGEYEQYF.

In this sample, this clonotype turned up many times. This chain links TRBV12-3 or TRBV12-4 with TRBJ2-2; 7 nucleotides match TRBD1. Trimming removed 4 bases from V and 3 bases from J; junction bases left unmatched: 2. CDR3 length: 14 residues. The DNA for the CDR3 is TGTGCCAGCAGTTATCAGGGGGACACCGGGGAGCTGTTTTTT. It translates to CASSYQGDTGELFF.

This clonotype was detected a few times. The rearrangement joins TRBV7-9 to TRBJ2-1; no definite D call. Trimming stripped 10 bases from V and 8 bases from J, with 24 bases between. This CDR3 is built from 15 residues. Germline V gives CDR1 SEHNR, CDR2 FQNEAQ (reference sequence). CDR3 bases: TGTGCCAACACCATTAAAGAGGCTGCTTCCTATGAGCAGTTCTTC. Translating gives CANTIKEAASYEQFF.

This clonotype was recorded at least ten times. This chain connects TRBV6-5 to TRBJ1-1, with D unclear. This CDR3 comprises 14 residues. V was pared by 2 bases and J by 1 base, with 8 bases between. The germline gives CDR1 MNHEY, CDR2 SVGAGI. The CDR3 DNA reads TGTGCCAGCAGTTACGAGTGGGAGAACACTGAAGCTTTCTTT. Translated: CASSYEWENTEAFF.

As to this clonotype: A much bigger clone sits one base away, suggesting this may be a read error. This CDR3 reads CASNFGDSTDTQYF. DNA for the CDR3: TGTGCCAGCAACTTTGGGGACAGCACAGATACGCAGTATTTT. The chain carries TRBV4-2 and TRBJ2-3, with D perhaps being TRBD1 or TRBD2 (5 bases each). Trimming stripped 7 bases from V and 0 bases from J, with 11 bases between. The CDR3 totals 14 residues. Germline V gives CDR1 LGHNA, CDR2 YNFKEQ.

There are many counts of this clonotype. The DNA of the CDR3 is TGTGCCAGTCGGACCTACAATGAGCAGTTCTTC. This translates into CASRTYNEQFF. V usage is TRBV27 and J usage is TRBJ2-1, with no clear D. Germline CDR1 is MNHEY and CDR2 is SMNVEV (reference sequence). CDR3 length: 11 residues. Trimming removed 9 bases at V and 2 bases at J, with 5 bases between.

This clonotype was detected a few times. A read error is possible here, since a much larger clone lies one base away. CDR3 amino acids: CSAREPRMEHNEQFF. CDR3 sequence (DNA): TGCAGTGCTAGAGAACCCCGCATGGAACACAATGAGCAGTTCTTC. The chain has TRBV20-1 and TRBJ2-1; the D is unclear. With 0 bases removed from V and 5 bases from J, the gap between germline ends came to 14 bases. CDR3 size: 15 residues. CDR1 and CDR2 (germline): DFQATT, SNEGSKA (reference sequence).

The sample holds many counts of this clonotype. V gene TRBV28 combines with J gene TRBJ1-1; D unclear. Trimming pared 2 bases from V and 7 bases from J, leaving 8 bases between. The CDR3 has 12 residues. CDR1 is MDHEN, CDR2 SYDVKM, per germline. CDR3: CASSLREIEAFF. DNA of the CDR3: TGTGCCAGCAGTTTACGAGAAATTGAAGCTTTCTTT. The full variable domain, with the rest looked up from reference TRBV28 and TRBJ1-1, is DVKVTQSSRYLVKRTGEKVFLECVQDMDHENMFWYRQDPGLGLRLIYFSYDVKMKEKGDIPEGYSVSREKKERFSLILESASTNQTSMYLCASSLREIEAFFGQGTRLTVV.

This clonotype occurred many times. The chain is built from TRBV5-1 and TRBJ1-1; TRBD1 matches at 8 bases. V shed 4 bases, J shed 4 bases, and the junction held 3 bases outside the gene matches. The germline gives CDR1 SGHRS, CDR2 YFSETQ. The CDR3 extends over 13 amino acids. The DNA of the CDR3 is TGCGCCAGCAGCCAGACAGGGGCCACTGAAGCTTTCTTT. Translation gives CASSQTGATEAFF.

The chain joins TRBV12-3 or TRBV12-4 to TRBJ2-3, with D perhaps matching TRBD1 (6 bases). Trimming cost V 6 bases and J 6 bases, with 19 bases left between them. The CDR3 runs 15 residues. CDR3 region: CASSLSGSQGDTQYF. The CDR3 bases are TGTGCCAGCAGCCTAAGCGGTTCCCAGGGGGATACGCAGTATTTT.

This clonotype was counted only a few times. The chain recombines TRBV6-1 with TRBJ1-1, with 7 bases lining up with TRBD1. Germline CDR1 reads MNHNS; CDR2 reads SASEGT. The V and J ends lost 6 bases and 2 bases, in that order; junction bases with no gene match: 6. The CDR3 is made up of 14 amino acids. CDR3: CASREGQPNTEAFF. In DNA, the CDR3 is TGTGCCAGCAGAGAGGGACAGCCCAACACTGAAGCTTTCTTT.

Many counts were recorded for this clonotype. DNA for the CDR3: TGTGCCAGCAGCGCTAGTATGCTAGCGGGGGGGGCAGATACGCAGTATTTT. The encoded protein is CASSASMLAGGADTQYF. V usage is TRBV9 and J usage is TRBJ2-3, with 12 bases lining up with TRBD2. Unmatched junction bases numbered 9, after V lost 3 bases and J lost 4 bases. This CDR3 has 17 amino acids. Germline V gene sequence: CDR1 SGDLS, CDR2 YYNGEE.

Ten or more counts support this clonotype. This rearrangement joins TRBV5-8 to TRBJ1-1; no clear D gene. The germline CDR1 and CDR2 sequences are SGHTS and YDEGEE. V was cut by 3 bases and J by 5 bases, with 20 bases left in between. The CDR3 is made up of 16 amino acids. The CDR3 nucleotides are TGTGCCAGCAGCTCAAGGGCGTGGATCGGGGAAACTGAAGCTTTCTTT. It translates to CASSSRAWIGETEAFF.

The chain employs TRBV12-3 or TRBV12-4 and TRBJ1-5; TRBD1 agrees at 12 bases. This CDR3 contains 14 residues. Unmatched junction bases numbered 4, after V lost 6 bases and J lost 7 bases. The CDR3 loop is CASSGTGGRQPQHF. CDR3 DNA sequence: TGTGCCAGCAGCGGGACAGGGGGCCGACAGCCCCAGCATTTT.

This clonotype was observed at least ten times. The DNA of the CDR3 is TGTGCCAGCAGCCCACAGGGGTGGGTTGGCTACACCTTC. Protein product: CASSPQGWVGYTF. The chain recombines TRBV5-6 with TRBJ1-2; 7 positions agree with TRBD1. The CDR3 extends over 13 amino acids. V lost 4 bases to trimming and J lost 7 bases; unmatched junction nucleotides: 7. CDR1 and CDR2 from the germline V gene are SGHDT and YYEEEE.

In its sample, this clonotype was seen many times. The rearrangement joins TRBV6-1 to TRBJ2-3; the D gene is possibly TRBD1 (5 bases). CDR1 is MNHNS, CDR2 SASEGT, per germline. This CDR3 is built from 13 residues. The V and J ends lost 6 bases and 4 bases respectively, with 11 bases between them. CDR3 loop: CASRAGIPDTQYF. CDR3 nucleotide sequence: TGTGCCAGCAGGGCAGGGATTCCAGATACGCAGTATTTT.

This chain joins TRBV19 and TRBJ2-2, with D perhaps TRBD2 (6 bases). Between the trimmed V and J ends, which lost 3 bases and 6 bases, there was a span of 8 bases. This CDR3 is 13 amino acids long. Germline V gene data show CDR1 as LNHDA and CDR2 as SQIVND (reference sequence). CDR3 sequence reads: CASSIWGAGELFF. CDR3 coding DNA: TGTGCCAGTAGTATTTGGGGGGCCGGGGAGCTGTTTTTT.

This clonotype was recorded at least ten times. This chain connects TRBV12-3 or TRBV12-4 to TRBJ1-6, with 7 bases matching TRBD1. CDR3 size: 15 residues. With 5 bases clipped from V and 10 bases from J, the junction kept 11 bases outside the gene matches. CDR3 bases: TGTGCCAGCAGTCGCCTCAGGGGGGTTAGGTCACCCCTCCACTTT. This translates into CASSRLRGVRSPLHF.

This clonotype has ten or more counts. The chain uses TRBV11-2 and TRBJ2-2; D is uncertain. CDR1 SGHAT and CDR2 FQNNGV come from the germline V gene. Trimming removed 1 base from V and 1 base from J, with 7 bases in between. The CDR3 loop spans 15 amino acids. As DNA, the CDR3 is TGTGCCAGCAGCTTAGTCCAGCAGAACACCGGGGAGCTGTTTTTT. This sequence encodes CASSLVQQNTGELFF.

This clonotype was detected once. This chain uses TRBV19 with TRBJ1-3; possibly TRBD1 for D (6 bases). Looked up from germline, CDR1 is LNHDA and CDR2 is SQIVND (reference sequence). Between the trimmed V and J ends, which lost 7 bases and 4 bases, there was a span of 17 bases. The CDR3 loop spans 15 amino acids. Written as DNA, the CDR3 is TGTGCCAGTACCCAGTCAGGGGAGACCGGAAACACCATATATTTT. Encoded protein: CASTQSGETGNTIYF.